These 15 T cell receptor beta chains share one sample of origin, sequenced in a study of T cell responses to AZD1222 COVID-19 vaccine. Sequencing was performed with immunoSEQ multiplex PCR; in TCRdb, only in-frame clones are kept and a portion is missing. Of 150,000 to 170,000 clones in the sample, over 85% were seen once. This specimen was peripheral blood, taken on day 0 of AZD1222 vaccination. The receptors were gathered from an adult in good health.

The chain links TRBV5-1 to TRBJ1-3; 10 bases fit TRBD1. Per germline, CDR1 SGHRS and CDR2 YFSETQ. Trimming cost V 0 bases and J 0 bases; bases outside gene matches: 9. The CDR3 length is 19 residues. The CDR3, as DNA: TGCGCCAGCAGCTTGGCGGTCGGGACAGGGGTTATCTCTGGAAACACCATATATTTT. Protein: CASSLAVGTGVISGNTIYF.

CDR3 sequence: CSASAADRVSRYTF. DNA for the CDR3: TGCAGTGCTAGTGCCGCGGACAGGGTTTCAAGGTACACCTTC. The rearrangement uses TRBV20-1 and TRBJ1-2, with 8 bases fitting TRBD1. V shed 3 bases, J shed 11 bases, and the junction held 14 bases outside the gene matches. This CDR3 has 14 residues. Germline CDR1 is DFQATT and CDR2 is SNEGSKA (reference sequence).

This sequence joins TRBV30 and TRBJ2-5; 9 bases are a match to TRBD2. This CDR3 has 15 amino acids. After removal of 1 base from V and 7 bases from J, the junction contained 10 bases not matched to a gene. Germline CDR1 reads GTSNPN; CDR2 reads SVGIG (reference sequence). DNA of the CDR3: TGTGCCTGGAGTGGCGGGGGGGGCCTGATGTGGACCCAGTACTTC. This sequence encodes CAWSGGGGLMWTQYF.

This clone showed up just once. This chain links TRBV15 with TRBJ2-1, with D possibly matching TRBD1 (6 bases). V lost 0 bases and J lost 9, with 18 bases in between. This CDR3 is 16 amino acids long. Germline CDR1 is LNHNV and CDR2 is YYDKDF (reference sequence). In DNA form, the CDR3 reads TGTGCCACCAGCAGAGATGGGTACCGGGACACTCGTGAGCAGTTCTTC. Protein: CATSRDGYRDTREQFF.

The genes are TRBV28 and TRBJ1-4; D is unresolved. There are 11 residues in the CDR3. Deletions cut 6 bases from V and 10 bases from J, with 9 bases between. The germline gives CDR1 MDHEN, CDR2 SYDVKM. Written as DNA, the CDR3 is TGTGCCAGCAGCCGCCTGGGAAAACTGTTTTTT. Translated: CASSRLGKLFF. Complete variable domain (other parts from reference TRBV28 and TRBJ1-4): DVKVTQSSRYLVKRTGEKVFLECVQDMDHENMFWYRQDPGLGLRLIYFSYDVKMKEKGDIPEGYSVSREKKERFSLILESASTNQTSMYLCASSRLGKLFFGSGTQLSVL.

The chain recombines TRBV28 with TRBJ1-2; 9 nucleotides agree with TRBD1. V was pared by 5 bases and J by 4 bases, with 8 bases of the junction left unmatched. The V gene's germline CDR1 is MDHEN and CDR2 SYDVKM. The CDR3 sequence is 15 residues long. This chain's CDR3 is CASSGPGQGGYGYTF. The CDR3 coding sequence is TGTGCCAGCAGTGGCCCGGGACAGGGCGGCTATGGCTACACCTTC.

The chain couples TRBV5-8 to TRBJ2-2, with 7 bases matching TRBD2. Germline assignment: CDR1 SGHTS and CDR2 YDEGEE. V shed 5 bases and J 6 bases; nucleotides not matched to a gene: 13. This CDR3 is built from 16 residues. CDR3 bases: TGTGCCAGCAGGCCACCCTCGGGGGGTTACCCCGGGGAGCTGTTTTTT. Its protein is CASRPPSGGYPGELFF.

The CDR3 nucleotides are TGTGCCAGCAGCCCCGGACAGGGGCGAAATCAGCCCCAGCATTTT. This translates into CASSPGQGRNQPQHF. The V gene is TRBV2, the J gene TRBJ1-5; 9 bases map to TRBD1. CDR1 is SNHLY, CDR2 FYNNEI, per germline. Losses at the gene ends were 6 bases for V and 4 bases for J; bases not matched to a gene: 7. The CDR3 runs 15 residues. The variable domain in full, with the rest retrieved from reference TRBV2 and TRBJ1-5, is EPEVTQTPSHQVTQMGQEVILRCVPISNHLYFYWYRQILGQKVEFLVSFYNNEISEKSEIFDDQFSVERPDGSNFTLKIRSTKLEDSAMYFCASSPGQGRNQPQHFGDGTRLSIL.

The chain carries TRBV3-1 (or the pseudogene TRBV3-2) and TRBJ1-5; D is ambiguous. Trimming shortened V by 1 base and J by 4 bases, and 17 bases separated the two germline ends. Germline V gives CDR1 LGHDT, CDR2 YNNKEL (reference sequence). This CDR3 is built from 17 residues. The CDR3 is CASSQALGDTVNQPQHF. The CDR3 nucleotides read TGTGCCAGCAGCCAAGCGTTGGGTGACACGGTGAATCAGCCCCAGCATTTT.

CDR3 nucleotides: TGTGCCAGCAGCTTATTCCAAACCGCCCCGGACGGGTACAATGAGCAGTTCTTC. Translated, it gives CASSLFQTAPDGYNEQFF. The genes are TRBV7-9 and TRBJ2-1; D not certain. Germline V CDR1 and CDR2: SEHNR, FQNEAQ (reference sequence). Trimming stripped 2 bases from V and 4 bases from J, with 21 bases between. The CDR3 covers 18 residues.

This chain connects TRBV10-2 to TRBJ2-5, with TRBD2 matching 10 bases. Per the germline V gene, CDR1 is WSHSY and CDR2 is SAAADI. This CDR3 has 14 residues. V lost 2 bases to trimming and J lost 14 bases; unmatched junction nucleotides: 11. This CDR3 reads CASSELAGASSPYF. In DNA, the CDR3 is TGCGCCAGCAGTGAGCTAGCGGGAGCCTCAAGCCCCTACTTC.

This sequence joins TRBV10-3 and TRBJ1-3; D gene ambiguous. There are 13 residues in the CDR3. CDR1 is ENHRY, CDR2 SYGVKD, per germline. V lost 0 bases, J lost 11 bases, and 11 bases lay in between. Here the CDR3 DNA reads TGTGCCATCAGTGAGTCCTGGGGAGAGGCCATATATTTT. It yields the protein CAISESWGEAIYF.

The DNA of the CDR3 is TGTGCCAGCAGCCAGATGGGAGGCAATCAGCCCCAGCATTTT. This translates into CASSQMGGNQPQHF. The V and J genes are TRBV3-1 (or the pseudogene TRBV3-2) and TRBJ1-5; the D is unclear. V dropped 3 bases and J dropped 2 bases, with 8 bases sitting between them. CDR3 size: 14 residues. Germline CDR1 reads LGHDT; CDR2 reads YNNKEL (reference sequence).

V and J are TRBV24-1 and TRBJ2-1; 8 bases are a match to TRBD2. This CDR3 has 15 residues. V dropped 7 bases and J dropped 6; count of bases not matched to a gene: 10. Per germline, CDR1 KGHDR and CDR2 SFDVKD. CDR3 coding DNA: TGTGCCACCAGCCGCGCAGCGGGAGATGTCAATGAGCAGTTCTTC. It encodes CATSRAAGDVNEQFF.

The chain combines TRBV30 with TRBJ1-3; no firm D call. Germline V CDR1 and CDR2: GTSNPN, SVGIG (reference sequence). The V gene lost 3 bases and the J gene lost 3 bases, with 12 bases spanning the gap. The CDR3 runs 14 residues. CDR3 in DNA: TGTGCCTGGAGGTTTAGAGGGTATGGAAACACCATATATTTT. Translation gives CAWRFRGYGNTIYF.